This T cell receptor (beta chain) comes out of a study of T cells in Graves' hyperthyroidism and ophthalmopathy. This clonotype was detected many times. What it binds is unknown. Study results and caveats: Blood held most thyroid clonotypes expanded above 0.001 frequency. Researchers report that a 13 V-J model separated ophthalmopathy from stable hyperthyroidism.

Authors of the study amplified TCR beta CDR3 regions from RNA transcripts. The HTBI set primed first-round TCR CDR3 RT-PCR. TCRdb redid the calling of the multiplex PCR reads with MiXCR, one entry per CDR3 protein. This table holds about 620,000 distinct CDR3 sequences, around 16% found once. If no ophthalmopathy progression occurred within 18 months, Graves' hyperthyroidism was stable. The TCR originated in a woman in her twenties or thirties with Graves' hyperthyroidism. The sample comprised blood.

CDR3 loop: CASSLVAGSPLHF. The CDR3 nucleotides read TGTGCCAGCAGCTTAGTAGCAGGGTCACCCCTCCACTTT. This chain connects TRBV7-8 to TRBJ1-6, with D possibly being TRBD1 (5 bases). The germline V gene encodes CDR1 SGHVS and CDR2 FQNEAQ. V was shortened by 1 base and J by 10 bases, with 8 bases between the two germline ends. This CDR3 has 13 residues.